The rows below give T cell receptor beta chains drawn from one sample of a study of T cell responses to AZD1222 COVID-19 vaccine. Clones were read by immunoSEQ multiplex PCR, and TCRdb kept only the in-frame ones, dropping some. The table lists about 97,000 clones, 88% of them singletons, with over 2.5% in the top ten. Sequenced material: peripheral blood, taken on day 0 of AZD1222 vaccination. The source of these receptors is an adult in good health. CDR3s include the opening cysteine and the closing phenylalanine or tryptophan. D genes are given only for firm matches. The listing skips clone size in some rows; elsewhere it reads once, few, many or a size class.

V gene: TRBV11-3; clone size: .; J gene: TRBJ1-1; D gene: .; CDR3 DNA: TGTGCCAGCAGCAAGCGGGGGGCTGAAGCTTTCTTT; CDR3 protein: CASSKRGAEAFF
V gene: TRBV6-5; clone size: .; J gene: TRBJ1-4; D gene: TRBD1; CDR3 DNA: TGTGCCAGCAGTTACTCGGGACAGGGGAATGAAAAACTGTTTTTT; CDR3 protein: CASSYSGQGNEKLFF
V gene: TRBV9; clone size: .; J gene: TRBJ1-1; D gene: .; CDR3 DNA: TGTGCCAGCAGCGTAGGTGGTTCCACTGAAGCTTTCTTT; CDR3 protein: CASSVGGSTEAFF
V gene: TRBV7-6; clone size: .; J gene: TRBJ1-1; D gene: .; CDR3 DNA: TGTGCCAGCAGCTTAGGGCCGGCGAACACTGAAGCTTTCTTT; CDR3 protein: CASSLGPANTEAFF
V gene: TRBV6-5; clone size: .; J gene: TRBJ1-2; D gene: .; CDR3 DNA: TGTGCCAGCGGACCTCGGGGCTCTGACTATGGCTACACCTTC; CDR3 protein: CASGPRGSDYGYTF
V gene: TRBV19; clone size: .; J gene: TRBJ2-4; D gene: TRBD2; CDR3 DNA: TGTGCCAGTAGTATTAGCGGGGGCCCTGGGAACATTCAGTACTTC; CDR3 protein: CASSISGGPGNIQYF
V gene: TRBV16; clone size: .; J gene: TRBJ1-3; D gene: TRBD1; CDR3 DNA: TGTGCCAGCAGCCCGTGGACAGGGGCTGGAAACACCATATATTTT; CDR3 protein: CASSPWTGAGNTIYF
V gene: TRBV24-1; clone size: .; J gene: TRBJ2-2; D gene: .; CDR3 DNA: TGTGCCACCGAAGGGAGGACCGGGGAGCTGTTTTTT; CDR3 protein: CATEGRTGELFF
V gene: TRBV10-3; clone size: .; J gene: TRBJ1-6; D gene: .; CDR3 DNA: TGTGCCATCAGTGATTCGTTCTATAATTCACCCCTCCACTTT; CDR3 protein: CAISDSFYNSPLHF
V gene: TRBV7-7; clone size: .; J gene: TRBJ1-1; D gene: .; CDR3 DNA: TGTGCTAGCAGCTTATCGGGTTTAGCTGAAGCTTTCTTT; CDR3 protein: CASSLSGLAEAFF
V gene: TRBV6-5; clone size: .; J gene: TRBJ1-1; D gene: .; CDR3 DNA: TGTGCCAGCAGTTCCCCCGGGACGGTACACACTGAAGCTTTCTTT; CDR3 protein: CASSSPGTVHTEAFF
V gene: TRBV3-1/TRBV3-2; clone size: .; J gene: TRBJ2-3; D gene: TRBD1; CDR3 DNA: TGTGCCAGCAGCCGACGACAGGGGGGAGATACGCAGTATTTT; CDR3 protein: CASSRRQGGDTQYF
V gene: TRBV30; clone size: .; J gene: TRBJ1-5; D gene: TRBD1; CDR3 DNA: TGTGCCTGGAGTGTGGGAGGGGGCGGCAATCAGCCCCAGCATTTT; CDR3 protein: CAWSVGGGGNQPQHF
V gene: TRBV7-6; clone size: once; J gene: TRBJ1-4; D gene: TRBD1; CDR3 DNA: TGTGCCAGCAGCTATCGACAGGGGGCTGAAAAACTGTTTTTT; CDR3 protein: CASSYRQGAEKLFF
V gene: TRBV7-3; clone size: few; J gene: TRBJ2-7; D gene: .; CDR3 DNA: TGTGCCAGCAGCTTAACCCATGGCGATGAGCAGTACTTC; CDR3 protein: CASSLTHGDEQYF
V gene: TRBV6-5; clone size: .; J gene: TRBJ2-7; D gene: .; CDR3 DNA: TGTGCCAGCAGTAGGGAAAAGGGGTTAGGAGAGCAGTACTTC; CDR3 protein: CASSREKGLGEQYF
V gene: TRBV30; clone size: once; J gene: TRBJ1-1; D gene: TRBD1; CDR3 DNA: TGTGCCTCCCCGGGACAGCCTTTGAACACTGAAGCTTTCTTT; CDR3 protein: CASPGQPLNTEAFF
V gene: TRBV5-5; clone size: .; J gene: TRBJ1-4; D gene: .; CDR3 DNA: TGTGCCAGCAGCCCGGACCGACCAACTAATGAAAAACTGTTTTTT; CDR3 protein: CASSPDRPTNEKLFF
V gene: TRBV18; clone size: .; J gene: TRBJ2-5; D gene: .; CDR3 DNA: TGTGCCAGCTCACAACGCAGGGGGGAACGGGAGACCCAGTACTTC; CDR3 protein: CASSQRRGERETQYF
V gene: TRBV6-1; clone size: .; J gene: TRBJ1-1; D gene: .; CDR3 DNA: TGTGCCAGCAGTGAAGATGTCACTGAAGCTTTCTTT; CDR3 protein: CASSEDVTEAFF
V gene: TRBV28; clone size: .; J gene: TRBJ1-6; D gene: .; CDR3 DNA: TGTGCCAGCCGGGGGGCCGGAGGTAATTCACCCCTCCACTTT; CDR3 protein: CASRGAGGNSPLHF
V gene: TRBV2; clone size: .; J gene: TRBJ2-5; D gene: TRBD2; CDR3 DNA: TGTGCCAGCAGCCCTCCTAGCGGGGGTAAGACCCAGTACTTC; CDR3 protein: CASSPPSGGKTQYF
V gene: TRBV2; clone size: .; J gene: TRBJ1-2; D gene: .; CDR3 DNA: TGTGCCAGCAGCCATAGGCAGGGTGTCTATGGCTACACCTTC; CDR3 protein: CASSHRQGVYGYTF
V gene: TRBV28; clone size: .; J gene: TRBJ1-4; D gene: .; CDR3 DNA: TGTGCCAGCAGCTGGGACCTCTCCCAGGGGAAGGGTGAAAAACTGTTTTTT; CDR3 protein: CASSWDLSQGKGEKLFF
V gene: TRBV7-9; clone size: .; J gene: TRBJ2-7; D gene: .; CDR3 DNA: TGTGCCAGCAGCGAAGGGTCGGGGTACGAGCAGTACTTC; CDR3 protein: CASSEGSGYEQYF
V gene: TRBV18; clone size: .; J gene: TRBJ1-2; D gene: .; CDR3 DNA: TGTGCCAGCTCACCACTAGACAGGACTAACTATGGCTACACCTTC; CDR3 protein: CASSPLDRTNYGYTF
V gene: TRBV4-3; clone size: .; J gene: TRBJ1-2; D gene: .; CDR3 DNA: TGCGCCAGCAGCCGGAACATGAGGGGAAATGGCTACACCTTC; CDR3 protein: CASSRNMRGNGYTF
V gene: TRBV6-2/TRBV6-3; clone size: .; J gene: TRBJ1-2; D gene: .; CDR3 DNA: .; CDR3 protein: CASSSGQGQAYGYTF
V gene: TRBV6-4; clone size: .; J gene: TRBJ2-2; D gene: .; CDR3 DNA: TGTGCCAGCAGTGACTCGATGGGAGGAGGGGAGGAGCTGTTTTTT; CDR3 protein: CASSDSMGGGEELFF
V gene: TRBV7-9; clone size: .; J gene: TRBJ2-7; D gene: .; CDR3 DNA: TGTGCCAGCAGCTTTGGACTCTACGAGCAGTACTTC; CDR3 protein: CASSFGLYEQYF
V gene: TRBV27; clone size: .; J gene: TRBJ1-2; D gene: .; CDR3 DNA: TGTGCCAGCAGTTTGAAGGCCGCCACCTACTATGGCTACACCTTC; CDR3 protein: CASSLKAATYYGYTF